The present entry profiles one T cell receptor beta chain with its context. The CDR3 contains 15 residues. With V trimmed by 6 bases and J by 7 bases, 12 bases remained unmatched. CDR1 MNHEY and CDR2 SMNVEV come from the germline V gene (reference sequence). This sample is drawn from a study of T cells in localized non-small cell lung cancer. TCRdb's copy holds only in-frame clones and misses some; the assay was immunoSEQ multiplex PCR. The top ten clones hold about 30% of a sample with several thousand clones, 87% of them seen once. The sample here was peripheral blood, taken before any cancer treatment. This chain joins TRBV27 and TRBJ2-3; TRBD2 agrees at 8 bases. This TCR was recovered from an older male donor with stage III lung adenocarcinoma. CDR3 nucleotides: TGTGCCAGCAGCCCCCCCGCGGGAGGCCATTATACGCAGTATTTT. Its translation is CASSPPAGGHYTQYF.